This is a list of T cell receptor beta chains from one sample in a study of T-cell reconstitution after alpha-beta-depleted transplantation in children. TCRdb re-analysed the PCR reads in MiXCR, keeping a single row per CDR3 protein. Of hundreds of thousands of distinct CDR3 sequences listed, roughly 7.7% are singletons. Sequenced material: PBMCs, mostly from graft donor cells, taken 180 days after TCRalphabeta/CD19-depleted stem cell transplant. All receptors come from a male patient between 10 and 17 years old who had a stem cell transplant for acute lymphoblastic leukemia, so the T cells may come from the graft donor. Each CDR3 is given with its conserved first and last residue.

cdr3_aa v_call
CASSLEPRRNTEAFF TRBV5-5
CASSLRRDRPEKLFF TRBV7-2
CASSLIGYTGELFF TRBV7-6
CASSSGDRVISEQYF TRBV27
CSAREGLWTDTQYF TRBV20-1
CASSFSDGELFF TRBV7-8
CASSPGQGAHEQFF TRBV25-1
CASSPGTELYF TRBV7-9
CSARNDRKAFF TRBV20-1
CASSPRPTGEETQYF TRBV7-9
CASTLATGGIYF TRBV12-3/TRBV12-4
CSATLNRGARQPQHF TRBV20-1
CASAPTSYNEQFF TRBV12-5
CASSYSSGIDTQYF TRBV6-5
CATFAGTGNYNEQFF TRBV12-3/TRBV12-4
CASSQVASPQETQYF TRBV4-1
CATSRAITGNTEAFF TRBV15
CASSLTGKDSPLHF TRBV7-2
CASSSPSVGTYEQYF TRBV4-1
CASSSAGGLYNEQFF TRBV6-5
CASSVVKNTGELFF TRBV9
CASSPGLGASIQETQYF TRBV7-9
CASSSLHRGAKGYTF TRBV27
CASRRTGDTEAFF TRBV3-1
CASSYRDRDMTHYGYTF TRBV6-5
CASSQDRDRGSYNEQFF TRBV4-2
CASSFSERVLGETQYF TRBV7-6
CASSSSDYRYEQYF TRBV5-1
CASSGAGTGPYNEQFF TRBV19
CSARYEQGAYEQYF TRBV20-1
CASSQPPESIYEQYF TRBV5-1
CATSHDLSGANVLTF TRBV15
CASRSISGNTIYF TRBV6-1
CASSSRTGDGYTF TRBV7-3
CASSLSGGRPDTQYF TRBV5-4
CASSLWASGEHTGELFF TRBV7-3
CASSPRTGGYNSPLHF TRBV12-3/TRBV12-4
CASSFSVQETQYF TRBV7-2
CATRLAVSEKLFF TRBV15